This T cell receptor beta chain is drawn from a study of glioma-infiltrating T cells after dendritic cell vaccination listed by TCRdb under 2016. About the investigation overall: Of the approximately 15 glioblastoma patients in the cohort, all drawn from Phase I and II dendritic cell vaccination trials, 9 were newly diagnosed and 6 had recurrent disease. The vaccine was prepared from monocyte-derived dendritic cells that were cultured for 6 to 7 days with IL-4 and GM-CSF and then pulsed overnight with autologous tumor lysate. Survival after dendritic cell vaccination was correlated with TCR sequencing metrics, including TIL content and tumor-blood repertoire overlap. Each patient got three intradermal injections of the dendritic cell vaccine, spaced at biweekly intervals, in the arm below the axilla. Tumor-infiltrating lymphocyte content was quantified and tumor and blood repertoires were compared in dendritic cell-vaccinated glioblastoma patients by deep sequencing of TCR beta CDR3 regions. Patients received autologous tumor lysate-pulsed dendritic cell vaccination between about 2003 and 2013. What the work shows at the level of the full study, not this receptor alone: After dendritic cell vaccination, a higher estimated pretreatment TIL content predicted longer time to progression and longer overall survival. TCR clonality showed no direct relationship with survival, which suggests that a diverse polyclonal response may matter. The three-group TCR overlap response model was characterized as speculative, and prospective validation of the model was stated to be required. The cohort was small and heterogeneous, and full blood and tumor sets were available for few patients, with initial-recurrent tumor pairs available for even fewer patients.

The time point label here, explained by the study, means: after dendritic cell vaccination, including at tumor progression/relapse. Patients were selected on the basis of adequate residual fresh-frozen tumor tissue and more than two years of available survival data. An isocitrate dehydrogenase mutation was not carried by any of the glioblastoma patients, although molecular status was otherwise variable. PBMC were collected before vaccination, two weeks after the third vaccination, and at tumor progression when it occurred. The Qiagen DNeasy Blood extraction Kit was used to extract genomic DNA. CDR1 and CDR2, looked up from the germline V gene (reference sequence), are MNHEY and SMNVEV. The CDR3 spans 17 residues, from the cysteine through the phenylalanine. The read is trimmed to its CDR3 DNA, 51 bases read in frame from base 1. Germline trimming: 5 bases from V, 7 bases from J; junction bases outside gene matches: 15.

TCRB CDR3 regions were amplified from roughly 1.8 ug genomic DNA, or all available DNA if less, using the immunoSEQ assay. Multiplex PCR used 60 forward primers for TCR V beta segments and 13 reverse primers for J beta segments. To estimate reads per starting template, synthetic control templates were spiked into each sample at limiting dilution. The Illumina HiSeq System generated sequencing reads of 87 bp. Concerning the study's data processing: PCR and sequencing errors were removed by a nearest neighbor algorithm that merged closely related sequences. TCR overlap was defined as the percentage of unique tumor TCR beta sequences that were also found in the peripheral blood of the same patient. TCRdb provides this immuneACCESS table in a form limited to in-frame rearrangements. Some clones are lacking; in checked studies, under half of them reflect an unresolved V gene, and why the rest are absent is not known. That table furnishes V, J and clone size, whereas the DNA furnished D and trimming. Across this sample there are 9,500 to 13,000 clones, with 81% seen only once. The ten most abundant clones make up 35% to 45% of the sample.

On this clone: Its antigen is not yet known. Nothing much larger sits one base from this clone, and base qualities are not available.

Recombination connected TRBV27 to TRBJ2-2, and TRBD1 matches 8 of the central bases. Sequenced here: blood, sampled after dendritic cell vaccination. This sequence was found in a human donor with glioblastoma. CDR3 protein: CASSPRQGANLIGELFF. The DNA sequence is TGTGCCAGCAGTCCCCGGCAGGGGGCCAATTTGATCGGGGAGCTGTTTTTT.